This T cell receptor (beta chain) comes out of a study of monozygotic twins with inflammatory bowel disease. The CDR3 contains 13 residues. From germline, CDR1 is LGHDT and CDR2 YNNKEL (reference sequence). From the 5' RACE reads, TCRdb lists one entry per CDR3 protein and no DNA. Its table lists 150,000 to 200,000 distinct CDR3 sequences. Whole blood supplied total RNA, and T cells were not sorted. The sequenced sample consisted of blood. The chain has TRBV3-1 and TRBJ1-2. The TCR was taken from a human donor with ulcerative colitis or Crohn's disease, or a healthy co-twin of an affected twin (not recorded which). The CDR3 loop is CASSQGVSYGYTF.